The present T cell receptor beta chain was sequenced within a study of T cell responses to AZD1222 COVID-19 vaccine. Concerning this clone: Its antigen is still unknown.

Study-level results: The CD4 TCRs associated with vaccination extended across spike and predominated at 160-218 and 743-854.

Trimming cost V 2 bases and J 7 bases; bases outside gene matches: 14. Germline values: CDR1 PRHDT, CDR2 FYEKMQ (reference sequence). The CDR3 contains 16 residues. Repertoires were generated with immunoSEQ multiplex PCR, while TCRdb's copy carries only in-frame clones and drops some. This table holds just over 80,000 clones, 75% to 90% found once. The specimen was peripheral blood, collected on day 0 of AZD1222 vaccination. This receptor was obtained from an adult in good health. The chain joins TRBV13 to TRBJ2-7; TRBD2 matches at 7 bases. The CDR3 loop is CASSLFSSGPHGEQYF. CDR3 DNA sequence: TGTGCCAGCAGCTTATTTTCTAGCGGACCACATGGGGAGCAGTACTTC.